The clone carrying this TCR beta chain was counted a single time. Its antigen remains unidentified. This specimen belongs to a study of cytomegalovirus exposure and HLA in healthy donors. Regarding the study as a whole: In a later analysis, TCR beta V- and J-gene trimming showed a link to a missense DCLRE1C variant. An assumption of roughly uniform sequencing depth across donors underlay the presence/absence analyses.

The PCR made use of 60 Vbeta and 13 Jbeta primers. Profiling relied on immunoSEQ multiplex PCR, and the TCRdb table lists in-frame clones only, not all of them. The repertoire holds around 160,000 clones, with approximately 83% as singletons. CDR3 length: 13 amino acids. V lost 6 bases to trimming and J lost 2 bases, with 10 bases between them. The germline gives CDR1 MNHEY, CDR2 SVGAGI. The chain employs TRBV6-5 and TRBJ1-2; unclear D gene. The sequenced sample consisted of PBMCs. The clonotype originates from a man aged 18 to 30 in good health and CMV-seropositive. CDR3 sequence: CASSVFSNYGYTF. DNA of the CDR3: TGTGCCAGCAGCGTATTTTCCAACTATGGCTACACCTTC.